This T cell receptor beta chain is from a study of PD-L1 blockade in urothelial cancer. Whole-study results and caveats: Below-median blood TCR clonality before treatment forecast better survival. Tumor-associated blood clones were expanded more by durable-benefit patients at 3 weeks.

Time point described: pretreatment peripheral blood. Between the trimmed V and J ends, which lost 5 bases and 6 bases, there was a span of 15 bases. Germline CDR1 is MNHEY and CDR2 is SMNVEV (reference sequence). There are 14 residues in the CDR3. Assay used: immunoSEQ multiplex PCR; TCRdb lists only in-frame clones, some missing. The sample shows roughly 43,000 clones, around 82% of them seen only once. About this clone: Its antigen is not known.

This sequence was found in a man aged 60 to 69 with urothelial cancer. V gene TRBV27 combines with J gene TRBJ2-3; possible D gene TRBD2, 5 bases. The sequenced sample was PBMCs, obtained around atezolizumab (anti-PD-L1) treatment. The CDR3 DNA is TGTGCCAGCAGTATAAGACCGGGCGGGGATACGCAGTATTTT. Its protein product is CASSIRPGGDTQYF.